Following are 20 T cell receptor beta chains from one sample sequenced in a study of T cell changes during pregnancy in multiple sclerosis. The repertoire was sequenced with immunoSEQ multiplex PCR; TCRdb's copy has only in-frame clones and lacks some. The data contain approximately 70,000 clones, 92% of them seen just once; the ten biggest clones take up approximately 1.5%. The material sequenced was peripheral blood, taken in the second trimester of pregnancy. The source of these receptors is a female donor in good health, enrolled as a control in a pregnancy study.

The chain combines TRBV4-3 with TRBJ2-1, with TRBD2 matching 7 bases. V trimming: 4 bases; J trimming: 12 bases; junction bases outside the gene matches: 9. CDR1 is LGHNA, CDR2 YSLEER, per germline. The CDR3 runs to 13 residues. The CDR3 region is CASSRQEGGRQFF. The CDR3 bases are TGCGCCAGCAGCCGTCAGGAGGGCGGGAGGCAGTTCTTC.

As DNA, the CDR3 is TGCGCCAGGAATGATACCGGCGGGGCCCCGGGGACAGATACGCAGTATTTT. Residues: CARNDTGGAPGTDTQYF. The chain is built from TRBV4-3 and TRBJ2-3, with D tentatively TRBD2 (6 bases). This CDR3 contains 17 residues. V gave up 9 bases and J gave up 3 bases, with 25 bases separating them. Looked up from germline, CDR1 is LGHNA and CDR2 is YSLEER.

V usage is TRBV4-3 and J usage is TRBJ2-7; D possibly corresponds to TRBD1 (5 bases). Germline loops: CDR1 LGHNA, CDR2 YSLEER. V lost 0 bases to trimming and J lost 0 bases, with 12 bases between them. CDR3 size: 16 residues. The CDR3 nucleotides are TGCGCCAGCAGCCAAGATCGACAGCCAAGCTCCTACGAGCAGTACTTC. This gives the protein CASSQDRQPSSYEQYF.

This clone was counted a few times. The gene calls are TRBV6-5 and TRBJ1-5; a possible D gene is TRBD1 (6 bases). The V end lost 6 bases, the J end lost 2 bases, and 8 bases lay between the germline ends. The CDR3 is made up of 13 amino acids. Germline assignment: CDR1 MNHEY and CDR2 SVGAGI. The CDR3 coding sequence is TGTGCCAGCAGAGCAGGGGGCAATCAGCCCCAGCATTTT. This sequence encodes CASRAGGNQPQHF.

A remark on this clone: The junction departs from the called germline gene at one end, perhaps through a read error. This chain connects TRBV19 to TRBJ1-4; D unresolved. Germline CDR1 and CDR2: LNHDA and SQIVND (reference sequence). The CDR3 has 15 residues. DNA of the CDR3: TGTGCCGGTAGGGCACGGGATAGCCTTAATGAAAAACTGTTTTTT. Protein sequence: CAGRARDSLNEKLFF. Filled out from reference TRBV19 and TRBJ1-4, the complete variable domain reads DGGITQSPKYLFRKEGQNVTLSCEQNLNHDAMYWYRQDPGQGLRLIYYSQIVNDFQKGDIAEGYSVSREKKESFPLTVTSAQKNPTAFYLCAGRARDSLNEKLFFGSGTQLSVL.

This clone occurred a few times. The chain is built from TRBV28 and TRBJ2-3; TRBD2 aligns across 11 bases. This CDR3 is built from 17 residues. The germline V gene has CDR1 MDHEN and CDR2 SYDVKM. J lost 5 bases, V lost 2 bases, and 9 bases had no gene match. CDR3 sequence: CASSLPLAGGDGDTQYF. The CDR3 region has the DNA TGTGCCAGCAGTTTACCCCTAGCGGGAGGTGATGGAGATACGCAGTATTTT.

The chain is built from TRBV4-2 and TRBJ2-1; 8 bases align to TRBD1. The germline gives CDR1 LGHNA, CDR2 YNFKEQ. V lost 1 base to trimming and J lost 1 base; unmatched junction nucleotides: 3. This CDR3 contains 16 residues. As DNA, the CDR3 is TGTGCCAGCAGCCAAGGGCAGGGGGCTTCCTACAATGAGCAGTTCTTC. Translation gives CASSQGQGASYNEQFF.

The gene calls are TRBV9 and TRBJ2-2; D may be TRBD2 (6 bases). CDR3 size: 14 residues. Germline V gene data show CDR1 as SGDLS and CDR2 as YYNGEE. V gave up 6 bases and J gave up 6 bases, with 15 bases separating them. The CDR3 region is CASKEGSSPGELFF. CDR3 in DNA: TGTGCCAGCAAGGAGGGATCGTCCCCCGGGGAGCTGTTTTTT.

The chain links TRBV9 to TRBJ2-5; 7 bases map to TRBD2. The CDR3 consists of 16 residues. Trimming took 0 bases from V and 1 from J; bases not matched to a gene: 6. Germline V lookup: CDR1 SGDLS, CDR2 YYNGEE. CDR3 amino acids: CASSVEAGAIQETQYF. DNA for the CDR3: TGTGCCAGCAGCGTAGAGGCGGGAGCGATCCAAGAGACCCAGTACTTC.

The chain links TRBV9 to TRBJ1-3; the match to TRBD1 covers 8 bases. Germline V gives CDR1 SGDLS, CDR2 YYNGEE. CDR3 length equals 15 residues. Unmatched junction bases numbered 3, after V lost 0 bases and J lost 4 bases. DNA for the CDR3: TGTGCCAGCAGCGTAGGGGCAGGGGGCGGAAACACCATATATTTT. Translating gives CASSVGAGGGNTIYF.

The chain employs TRBV2 and TRBJ2-3; 7 nucleotides align to TRBD2. With V trimmed by 4 bases and J by 1 base, 5 bases remained unmatched. Germline V lookup: CDR1 SNHLY, CDR2 FYNNEI. This CDR3 is 15 amino acids long. CDR3 sequence: CASSGGRGGTDTQYF. The CDR3 DNA follows: TGTGCCAGCAGTGGAGGGAGGGGCGGCACAGATACGCAGTATTTT. The variable domain in full, completed from reference TRBV2 and TRBJ2-3, reads EPEVTQTPSHQVTQMGQEVILRCVPISNHLYFYWYRQILGQKVEFLVSFYNNEISEKSEIFDDQFSVERPDGSNFTLKIRSTKLEDSAMYFCASSGGRGGTDTQYFGPGTRLTVL.

The V gene is TRBV6-5, the J gene TRBJ2-5; TRBD1 matches 7 bases. Germline V gene lookup returns CDR1 MNHEY and CDR2 SVGAGI. The CDR3 totals 13 residues. J was trimmed by 4 bases and V by 4 bases; bases with no gene match: 3. The DNA for the CDR3 is TGTGCCAGCAGTTCACAGGGGCGAGAGACCCAGTACTTC. As protein: CASSSQGRETQYF.

The chain employs TRBV19 and TRBJ1-2; TRBD1 agrees at 10 bases. Per germline, CDR1 LNHDA and CDR2 SQIVND (reference sequence). V gave up 6 bases and J gave up 5 bases; unmatched junction bases: 3. This CDR3 comprises 13 residues. This CDR3 is CASSGTGVYGYTF. In DNA form, the CDR3 reads TGTGCCAGTAGCGGGACAGGGGTTTATGGCTACACCTTC. Full variable domain (remainder filled in from reference TRBV19 and TRBJ1-2): DGGITQSPKYLFRKEGQNVTLSCEQNLNHDAMYWYRQDPGQGLRLIYYSQIVNDFQKGDIAEGYSVSREKKESFPLTVTSAQKNPTAFYLCASSGTGVYGYTFGSGTRLTVV.

The V and J genes are TRBV6-5 and TRBJ2-5, with 7 bases that match TRBD2. CDR1 MNHEY and CDR2 SVGAGI come from the germline V gene. Trimming cost V 2 bases and J 5 bases; bases outside gene matches: 5. CDR3 length: 14 residues. The CDR3 bases are TGTGCCAGCAGTTACCCAGGACTAGGGGAGACCCAGTACTTC. Translating gives CASSYPGLGETQYF.

The rearrangement joins TRBV11-2 to TRBJ2-7; TRBD2 matches at 8 bases. CDR1 is SGHAT, CDR2 FQNNGV, per germline. The CDR3 spans 14 residues. Trimming removed 5 bases from V and 6 bases from J; junction bases left unmatched: 9. The CDR3 sequence: CASSQHSGIGEQYF. CDR3 bases: TGTGCCAGCAGCCAGCATAGCGGGATCGGCGAGCAGTACTTC.

The chain is built from TRBV5-1 and TRBJ2-5; 7 nucleotides match TRBD2. The CDR3 is 15 residues long. Looked up from germline, CDR1 is SGHRS and CDR2 is YFSETQ. V lost 4 bases to trimming and J lost 4 bases; unmatched junction nucleotides: 10. The CDR3 sequence is CASSGGDVVGETQYF. CDR3 nucleotides: TGCGCCAGCAGCGGGGGGGACGTCGTGGGAGAGACCCAGTACTTC.

The chain couples TRBV5-6 to TRBJ2-7, with 9 bases matching TRBD2. Per the germline V gene, CDR1 is SGHDT and CDR2 is YYEEEE. The ends lost 4 bases at V and 2 bases at J; junction bases unmatched: 10. The CDR3 covers 16 residues. CDR3 in amino acids: CASSTIAGVDPYEQYF. CDR3 DNA sequence: TGTGCCAGCAGCACTATAGCGGGAGTGGATCCCTACGAGCAGTACTTC.

This chain uses TRBV12-5 with TRBJ2-5; D gene uncertain. The CDR3 extends over 15 amino acids. The V gene lost 0 bases and the J gene lost 1 base, with 9 bases spanning the gap. CDR1 and CDR2 from the germline V gene are LGHNT and FRNRAP. The CDR3 region is CASGLVLSGQETQYF. CDR3 sequence (DNA): TGTGCTAGTGGTTTGGTACTTTCAGGCCAAGAGACCCAGTACTTC. Supplemented by reference TRBV12-5 and TRBJ2-5, the full variable domain reads DARVTQTPRHKVTEMGQEVTMRCQPILGHNTVFWYRQTMMQGLELLAYFRNRAPLDDSGMPKDRFSAEMPDATLATLKIQPSEPRDSAVYFCASGLVLSGQETQYFGPGTRLLVL.

The V gene is TRBV28, the J gene TRBJ2-7; TRBD1 is a possible D gene (5 bases). Deletions cut 3 bases from V and 2 bases from J, with 11 bases between. This CDR3 region has 14 residues. Germline CDR1 and CDR2: MDHEN and SYDVKM. The CDR3 DNA reads as TGTGCCAGCAGTTTCCTTTCAGGGCCCTACGAGCAGTACTTC. Its translation: CASSFLSGPYEQYF.

The genes are TRBV28 and TRBJ1-1; 9 bases map to TRBD1. Germline CDR1 reads MDHEN; CDR2 reads SYDVKM. J was trimmed by 5 bases and V by 6 bases; bases with no gene match: 7. This CDR3 is built from 14 residues. CDR3 sequence (DNA): TGTGCCAGCAGAGAGAGGGGACAGGGTACTGAAGCTTTCTTT. Its translation: CASRERGQGTEAFF.